The 28 T cell receptor beta chains below come from one sample, sequenced in a study of OX40 agonist ivuxolimab in advanced cancers. Libraries were prepared by immunoSEQ multiplex PCR; TCRdb keeps only in-frame clonotypes and omits some of them. Among tens of thousands of clones listed, roughly 80% were seen once. The material was CD4+ or CD8+ T cells sorted from blood, obtained in a trial of the OX40 agonist ivuxolimab. The receptors stem from an adult with an advanced solid tumor such as melanoma, head and neck, liver or kidney cancer.

The gene calls are TRBV6-1 and TRBJ1-2; D remains unclear. The CDR3 totals 15 residues. CDR1 and CDR2 from the germline V gene are MNHNS and SASEGT. V dropped 1 base and J dropped 2 bases, with 11 bases sitting between them. CDR3 protein: CASSEGAGPNYGYTF. The CDR3, as DNA: TGTGCCAGCAGTGAAGGGGCTGGACCCAACTATGGCTACACCTTC.

This chain uses TRBV19 with TRBJ2-2; possibly TRBD1 for D (5 bases). In germline, CDR1 is LNHDA, CDR2 SQIVND (reference sequence). Trimming took 6 bases from V and 0 from J, leaving 11 bases between them. This CDR3 spans 15 amino acids. CDR3 protein: CASRSGRANTGELFF. The CDR3 bases are TGTGCCAGTAGATCAGGCAGGGCGAACACCGGGGAGCTGTTTTTT.

The chain recombines TRBV9 with TRBJ1-6; D not resolved. CDR1 and CDR2 (germline): SGDLS, YYNGEE. With 0 bases removed from V and 4 bases from J, the gap between germline ends came to 8 bases. CDR3 length: 15 amino acids. The CDR3 nucleotides are TGTGCCAGCAGCGTAGGGGAAGCGTATAATTCACCCCTCCACTTT. Translated, it gives CASSVGEAYNSPLHF.

The gene calls are TRBV11-1 and TRBJ1-2; 8 bases match TRBD1. V shed 3 bases, J shed 3 bases, and the junction held 3 bases outside the gene matches. This CDR3 is built from 14 residues. CDR1 is SGHAT and CDR2 is FQDESV in the germline V gene (reference sequence). CDR3 sequence (DNA): TGTGCCAGCAGCTTCCAGACAGGGGACTATGGCTACACCTTC. It encodes CASSFQTGDYGYTF.

The chain combines TRBV6-5 with TRBJ1-6, with D perhaps matching TRBD1 (5 bases). V was pared by 6 bases and J by 18 bases, with 21 bases between. CDR1 is MNHEY and CDR2 is SVGAGI in the germline V gene. There are 13 residues in the CDR3. In nucleotides, the CDR3 is TGTGCCAGCAGACCCCGGGGCACCTCGAAGACCCACTTT. It yields the protein CASRPRGTSKTHF.

This chain joins TRBV11-2 and TRBJ1-2; unclear D gene. The V gene's germline CDR1 is SGHAT and CDR2 FQNNGV. The CDR3 consists of 11 residues. The V end was cut by 3 bases, the J end by 6 bases, with 5 bases between. This chain's CDR3 is CASSFRDGYTF. The CDR3 bases are TGTGCCAGCAGCTTCCGTGATGGCTACACCTTC.

The J gene is TRBJ1-3, the V gene TRBV28, with 7 bases aligning to TRBD1. The CDR3 sequence is 16 residues long. The V gene's germline CDR1 is MDHEN and CDR2 SYDVKM. Trimming removed 3 bases from V and 7 bases from J; junction bases left unmatched: 12. This CDR3 reads CASSFYAGGARNTIYF. The CDR3 DNA sequence: TGTGCCAGCAGTTTCTATGCAGGGGGGGCCAGGAACACCATATATTTT.

V is TRBV28 and J is TRBJ1-2, with D possibly matching TRBD1 (6 bases). Germline V CDR1 and CDR2: MDHEN, SYDVKM. The CDR3 is 15 residues long. Trimming removed 6 bases at V and 5 bases at J, with 19 bases between. The CDR3 is CASSSPGQRRYGYTF. CDR3 nucleotide sequence: TGTGCCAGCAGCAGCCCAGGACAGCGACGATATGGCTACACCTTC.

The genes are TRBV6-5 and TRBJ1-1; D not resolved. CDR1 is MNHEY and CDR2 is SVGAGI in the germline V gene. The CDR3 consists of 14 residues. V was shortened by 5 bases and J by 1 base, with 11 bases between the two germline ends. CDR3 residues: CASSLGLKNTEAFF. DNA of the CDR3: TGTGCCAGCAGTCTCGGACTGAAGAACACTGAAGCTTTCTTT.

The V and J genes are TRBV2 and TRBJ2-5; 9 nucleotides line up with TRBD1. This CDR3 spans 15 amino acids. J lost 5 bases, V lost 2 bases, and 6 bases had no gene match. Germline V CDR1 and CDR2: SNHLY, FYNNEI. The CDR3 region has the DNA TGTGCCAGCAGTGAATGGGGGACAGGGTGGGAGACCCAGTACTTC. This translates into CASSEWGTGWETQYF.

This chain uses TRBV14 with TRBJ2-1, with 7 bases identical to TRBD1. CDR3 length equals 15 residues. V was clipped by 3 bases and J by 0 bases; unmatched bases: 2. The germline gives CDR1 SGHDN, CDR2 FVKESK. In nucleotides, the CDR3 is TGTGCCAGCAGCCACCCAGGGGGCTCCTACAATGAGCAGTTCTTC. Encoded protein: CASSHPGGSYNEQFF.

This clone appeared a few times. The gene calls are TRBV2 and TRBJ2-1; tentatively, D is TRBD1 or TRBD2 (5 bases each). Germline V gene data show CDR1 as SNHLY and CDR2 as FYNNEI. This CDR3 region has 13 residues. The V end lost 6 bases, the J end lost 10 bases, and 16 bases lay between the germline ends. For the CDR3, the DNA is TGTGCCAGCAGGCCCCCCAGGGAGCACGAGCAGTTCTTC. Residues: CASRPPREHEQFF.

This clone was picked up one time. The CDR3 DNA is TGTGCCAGCTCACCACCCGGGACAGGGGGAAACACCATATATTTT. It codes for CASSPPGTGGNTIYF. The V call is TRBV18, the J call TRBJ1-3, with 9 bases fitting TRBD1. Germline-derived CDR1 and CDR2 are KGHSH and LQKENI. Germline trimming cut 0 bases from V and 4 bases from J; bases unmatched to any gene: 1. CDR3 length equals 15 residues.

The CDR3 DNA is TGTGCCAGCAGTTTAGCGGGGGCGGGGCAATTGGGCGAGCAGTACTTC. Its translation: CASSLAGAGQLGEQYF. V usage is TRBV27 and J usage is TRBJ2-5, with D tentatively TRBD2 (7 bases). The end of the DNA is better explained by TRBJ2-7, so the J call may be wrong. This CDR3 is 16 amino acids long. Germline loops: CDR1 MNHEY, CDR2 SMNVEV (reference sequence).

CDR3 sequence reads: CASSTRRPTSYNEQFF. The CDR3 nucleotides are TGTGCCAGCAGTACAAGGAGACCCACCTCCTACAATGAGCAGTTCTTC. This sequence joins TRBV2 and TRBJ2-1; no clear D. The germline gives CDR1 SNHLY, CDR2 FYNNEI. V was shortened by 5 bases and J by 0 bases, with 14 bases between the two germline ends. The CDR3 is made up of 16 amino acids.

V gene TRBV29-1 combines with J gene TRBJ2-1; TRBD2 matches at 9 bases. Germline V gene data show CDR1 as SQVTM and CDR2 as ANQGSEA. CDR3 length: 14 amino acids. Trimming at V came to 6 bases and at J to 8 bases, leaving 11 bases not matched to a gene. CDR3 sequence: CSVIFGTSRDEQFF. As DNA, the CDR3 is TGCAGCGTGATCTTCGGGACTAGCAGGGATGAGCAGTTCTTC.

The chain couples TRBV19 to TRBJ2-7; D is perhaps TRBD2 (6 bases). The CDR3 covers 15 residues. Trimming shortened V by 5 bases and J by 6 bases, and 20 bases separated the two germline ends. CDR1 and CDR2 (germline): LNHDA, SQIVND (reference sequence). CDR3 bases: TGTGCCAGTAGTTTGACCTACGGGACTGTCCGCGAGCAGTACTTC. It translates to CASSLTYGTVREQYF.

This rearrangement joins TRBV4-3 to TRBJ2-5, with D possibly matching TRBD1 (5 bases). The V end was cut by 0 bases, the J end by 5 bases, with 13 bases between. The CDR3 runs to 15 residues. Looked up from germline, CDR1 is LGHNA and CDR2 is YSLEER. CDR3 loop: CASSQDSGRAETQYF. CDR3 in DNA: TGCGCCAGCAGCCAAGATTCCGGCAGGGCTGAGACCCAGTACTTC.

The chain employs TRBV30 and TRBJ2-5; possible D gene TRBD2, 5 bases. Per the germline V gene, CDR1 is GTSNPN and CDR2 is SVGIG (reference sequence). Trimming shortened V by 2 bases and J by 2 bases, and 9 bases separated the two germline ends. The CDR3 sequence is 13 residues long. Here the CDR3 reads CAWSFWTQETQYF. The DNA of the CDR3 is TGTGCCTGGAGTTTTTGGACTCAAGAGACCCAGTACTTC.

A single count supports this clone. The chain combines TRBV19 with TRBJ1-5, with D possibly TRBD1 on 6 matching bases. The V end lost 9 bases, the J end lost 2 bases, and 20 bases lay between the germline ends. From germline, CDR1 is LNHDA and CDR2 SQIVND (reference sequence). This CDR3 has 16 amino acids. For the CDR3, the DNA is TGTGCCAGCCACCCGGGGGGGGCTGATGGCAATCAGCCCCAGCATTTT. Residues: CASHPGGADGNQPQHF.

CDR3 nucleotides: TGTGCCAGCAGCCCCAGACAGGGGCCCTCCTACGAGCAGTACTTC. Translated, it gives CASSPRQGPSYEQYF. The V call is TRBV11-2, the J call TRBJ2-7, with TRBD1 identical over 8 bases. The CDR3 has 15 residues. Germline CDR1 and CDR2: SGHAT and FQNNGV. Losses at the gene ends were 5 bases for V and 0 bases for J; bases not matched to a gene: 6.

V is TRBV5-1 and J is TRBJ1-1; possible D gene TRBD1, 5 bases. CDR1 and CDR2 (germline): SGHRS, YFSETQ. This CDR3 has 13 amino acids. Trimming took off 0 bases at V and 4 bases at J, with 7 bases between the two ends. The CDR3 DNA sequence: TGCGCCAGCAGCTTGGGACAGATCACTGAAGCTTTCTTT. It is translated as CASSLGQITEAFF.

The DNA for the CDR3 is TGTGCCAGCAGCCGGGGACAGTCCAACTATGGCTACACCTTC. It is translated as CASSRGQSNYGYTF. The chain uses TRBV7-2 and TRBJ1-2; 7 bases line up with TRBD1. The germline gives CDR1 SGHTA, CDR2 FQGNSA. The CDR3 loop spans 14 amino acids. Trimming cost V 5 bases and J 2 bases; bases outside gene matches: 5.

DNA of the CDR3: TGTGCCAGCAGCTTAGTTCCAGGGGGAATGGGCGAGCAGTACTTC. Its protein product is CASSLVPGGMGEQYF. The chain has TRBV11-2 and TRBJ2-7; the match to TRBD1 covers 7 bases. Germline CDR1 reads SGHAT; CDR2 reads FQNNGV. The CDR3 extends over 15 amino acids. V shed 1 base, J shed 6 bases, and the junction held 9 bases outside the gene matches.

The chain uses TRBV7-2 and TRBJ2-7; D not resolved. Between the trimmed V and J ends, which lost 2 bases and 5 bases, there was a span of 13 bases. The germline V gene has CDR1 SGHTA and CDR2 FQGNSA. The CDR3 extends over 14 amino acids. In DNA form, the CDR3 reads TGTGCCAGCAGCTTACTGGGCCCCCAGGACGAGCAGTACTTC. Its protein product is CASSLLGPQDEQYF.

The chain uses TRBV7-2 and TRBJ2-5; D may correspond to TRBD1 or TRBD2 (5 bases each). Per the germline V gene, CDR1 is SGHTA and CDR2 is FQGNSA. The CDR3 runs 15 residues. V was shortened by 3 bases and J by 1 base, with 12 bases between the two germline ends. DNA of the CDR3: TGTGCCAGCAGCTTTTACCGGGACGTCCAAGAGACCCAGTACTTC. It encodes CASSFYRDVQETQYF. Filled out from reference TRBV7-2 and TRBJ2-5, the complete variable domain reads GAGVSQSPSNKVTEKGKDVELRCDPISGHTALYWYRQSLGQGLEFLIYFQGNSAPDKSGLPSDRFSAERTGGSVSTLTIQRTQQEDSAVYLCASSFYRDVQETQYFGPGTRLLVL.

The chain has TRBV28 and TRBJ1-4; D not certain. The V gene lost 2 bases and the J gene lost 8 bases, with 15 bases spanning the gap. The V gene's germline CDR1 is MDHEN and CDR2 SYDVKM. This CDR3 is 15 amino acids long. In DNA, the CDR3 is TGTGCCAGCAGTTTAATGTCCGACGCCCCGGAAAAACTGTTTTTT. This translates into CASSLMSDAPEKLFF.

The V gene is TRBV2, the J gene TRBJ2-2; 10 bases line up with TRBD2. Germline CDR1 and CDR2: SNHLY and FYNNEI. The V and J ends lost 6 bases and 5 bases, in that order; junction bases with no gene match: 6. The CDR3 runs 15 residues. The CDR3 sequence: CASSAAGGKTGELFF. The CDR3 region has the DNA TGTGCCAGCAGCGCAGCGGGAGGGAAGACCGGGGAGCTGTTTTTT.